What follows describes a single T cell receptor (beta chain). These data originate in a study of T cell repertoires in ileal Crohn's disease. This CDR3 contains 17 residues. Per the germline V gene, CDR1 is SGHNT and CDR2 is YENEEA. J gave up 0 bases and V 1 base, and 8 bases lay outside the gene matches. Only in-frame clones appear in the TCRdb table, and some are missing; sequencing was by immunoSEQ multiplex PCR. Counted here are over 6,500 clones, about 80% occurring once; the ten biggest clones make up about 9.4%. Time point reported: inflamed ileum from the surgical specimen. J is TRBJ2-5 and V is TRBV11-3; 7 bases align to TRBD2. Sample: ileal tissue. The receptor's source is an adult with Crohn's disease. CDR3: CASSLGRDYSYQETQYF. The DNA of the CDR3 is TGTGCCAGCAGCTTAGGAAGGGACTACTCGTACCAAGAGACCCAGTACTTC.